Listed below are T cell receptor beta chains from one sample, sequenced in a study of type 1 and type 2 diabetes patients. TCRdb re-analysed the multiplex PCR reads in MiXCR, keeping a single row per CDR3 protein. The profile shows 270,000 or so distinct CDR3 sequences, around 47% of them singletons. The sequenced sample was peripheral blood mononuclear cells (PBMCs). These receptors were obtained from a young man with type 2 diabetes. Each CDR3 is given with its conserved first and last residue. The D gene is left open where the match is weak. Clone size is shown for a subset of rows, as once, few, many or a class of expanded clone.

>16|TRBD2|TRBJ2-5|-|TRBV7-2
TGTGCCAGCAGCTTTATAGCGGGGGAAACGGGAGAGACCCAGTACTTC
CASSFIAGETGETQYF
>15|-|TRBJ2-7|-|TRBV2
TGTGCCAGCAGCCAATTGTCGGCAGGACCCTACGAGCAGTACTTC
CASSQLSAGPYEQYF
>13|TRBD2|TRBJ2-5|-|TRBV24-1
TGTGCCGCCCCGGGACTAGGGGGAGAGACCCAGTACTTC
CAAPGLGGETQYF
>13|TRBD1|TRBJ2-7|-|TRBV7-7
TGTGCTAGCAGCCCTGGACAGGGGCACGAGCAGTACTTC
CASSPGQGHEQYF
>12|-|TRBJ2-7|-|TRBV5-1
TGCGCCAGCAGCTTTGACTGGAACGAGCAGTACTTC
CASSFDWNEQYF
>14|-|TRBJ2-1|-|TRBV7-3
TGTGCCAGCAGCAGACCGGGACAAAAAAATGAGCAGTTCTTC
CASSRPGQKNEQFF
>15|TRBD1|TRBJ1-2|-|TRBV28
TGTGCCAGCAGCTTTGCCGACAGGGGATACTATGGCTACACCTTC
CASSFADRGYYGYTF
>18|-|TRBJ1-5|-|TRBV28
TGTGCCAGCAGTTCCTTCACGTGGTTGTCTACACGAAATCAGCCCCAGCATTTT
CASSSFTWLSTRNQPQHF
>15|-|TRBJ1-4|few|TRBV15
TGTGCCACCAGCACTCCTCTGGATCTCGGGGAAAAACTGTTTTTT
CATSTPLDLGEKLFF
>19|TRBD2|TRBJ2-7|-|TRBV30
TGTGCCTGGAGTGGGTGGGCTAGCGGGCCTCACGGGGGCTCCTACGAGCAGTACTTC
CAWSGWASGPHGGSYEQYF
>13|TRBD2|TRBJ2-7|-|TRBV12-3/TRBV12-4
TGTGCCAACCGACGGGGGGTCTGGTACGAGCAGTACTTC
CANRRGVWYEQYF
>15|TRBD2|TRBJ2-7|-|TRBV29-1
TGCAGCGTTGAAGAAGGTCCCCTAGCGGGAGGCGAGCAGTACTTC
CSVEEGPLAGGEQYF
>13|-|TRBJ1-2|-|TRBV15
TGTGCCACCAGCCGCAGGGACGGCTATGGCTACACCTTC
CATSRRDGYGYTF
>18|-|TRBJ2-3|-|TRBV6-5
TGTGCCAGCAGTACCCTACCTTGGAGTAATGGAGACACAGATACGCAGTATTTT
CASSTLPWSNGDTDTQYF
>14|-|TRBJ2-5|few|TRBV7-8
TGTGCCAGCAGCCCCCGGGCCTTACAAGAGACCCAGTACTTC
CASSPRALQETQYF
>16|TRBD1|TRBJ2-6|-|TRBV6-6
TGTGCCAGCAGGATACCACAGGGGTCTGGGGCCAACGTCCTGACTTTC
CASRIPQGSGANVLTF
>14|-|TRBJ1-5|-|TRBV28
TGTGCCACCTTTTTAGGGAGAGGGAATCAGCCCCAGCATTTT
CATFLGRGNQPQHF
>13|-|TRBJ1-1|-|TRBV4-1
TGCGCCAGCAGCCAAATAGGGGTGACTGAAGCTTTCTTT
CASSQIGVTEAFF
>15|-|TRBJ2-3|-|TRBV24-1
TGTGCCACCAGGGCCCGCGCGGGAATCACAGATACGCAGTATTTT
CATRARAGITDTQYF
>16|TRBD2|TRBJ2-7|-|TRBV27
TGTGCCAGCAGTTTATCTTGGCGGGAGACAACCTACGAGCAGTACTTC
CASSLSWRETTYEQYF
>15|-|TRBJ2-7|-|TRBV6-2/TRBV6-3
TGTGCCAGCAGTGACCCAGGGGGGGTAGTCCACGAGCAGTACTTC
CASSDPGGVVHEQYF
>14|-|TRBJ2-2|once|TRBV19
TGTGCCAGTAGTGCTAGCTGGGGGACCGGGGAGCTGTTTTTT
CASSASWGTGELFF
>13|-|TRBJ2-5|-|TRBV20-1
TGCAGTGCTAGTCGTCCCCAAGGGGAGACCCAGTACTTC
CSASRPQGETQYF
>14|-|TRBJ2-1|-|TRBV15
TGTGCCACCAGCAGAGGCCTAGAATTCAATGAGCAGTTCTTC
CATSRGLEFNEQFF
>13|-|TRBJ1-2|many|TRBV10-3
TGTGCCATCAGTCCCTCATCGGGGAATGGCTACACCTTC
CAISPSSGNGYTF
>11|-|TRBJ2-3|-|TRBV12-3/TRBV12-4
TGTGCCACCATGGGGGCGGATACGCAGTATTTT
CATMGADTQYF
>16|TRBD1|TRBJ2-7|-|TRBV2
TGTGCCAGCAGCCAGGAGACAGGGGTGGTACTGTACGAGCAGTACTTC
CASSQETGVVLYEQYF
>13|-|TRBJ1-5|-|TRBV25-1
TGTGCCAGCAGTGAAGCAGGGAAACAGCCCCAGCATTTT
CASSEAGKQPQHF
>12|-|TRBJ2-5|many|TRBV14
TGTGCCAGCAGCCAATTTAAAGAGACCCAGTACTTC
CASSQFKETQYF
>13|-|TRBJ2-7|few|TRBV29-1
TGCAGCGTTGAATCCTCCGGGACAACCAAGCAGTACTTC
CSVESSGTTKQYF
>15|TRBD1|TRBJ2-7|many|TRBV2
TGTGCCAGCAGCACACAGGGGGGATCCTCCTACGAGCAGTACTTC
CASSTQGGSSYEQYF
>11|-|TRBJ2-3|few|TRBV5-1
TGCGCCAGCAGCTGGAGGGATACGCAGTATTTT
CASSWRDTQYF
>15|-|TRBJ2-3|few|TRBV28
TGTGCCAGCAGTTTTTCACGGCCAGGTAGTGATACGCAGTATTTT
CASSFSRPGSDTQYF
>12|-|TRBJ1-1|few|TRBV30
TGTGCCTGGAGGAGGACAAAGGTTGAAGCTTTCTTT
CAWRRTKVEAFF
>15|-|TRBJ2-5|-|TRBV2
TGTGCCAGCAGTCCCCGGGACCATGACCAAGAGACCCAGTACTTC
CASSPRDHDQETQYF
>15|-|TRBJ2-3|few|TRBV15
TGTGCCACCAGCAGAGAAGGGCGGCAGAGAGATACGCAGTATTTT
CATSREGRQRDTQYF
>17|-|TRBJ2-5|few|TRBV6-6
TGTGCCAGCAGTTACGGTCCGCTCGGACAGAGCCAAGAGACCCAGTACTTC
CASSYGPLGQSQETQYF
>15|-|TRBJ1-5|-|TRBV2
TGTGCCAGCGGGTCGGGGGGAGGGAGCAATCAGCCCCAGCATTTT
CASGSGGGSNQPQHF
>14|-|TRBJ1-4|few|TRBV19
TGTGCCAGTAGTATGGCCGCAACTAATGAAAAACTGTTTTTT
CASSMAATNEKLFF
>14|TRBD2|TRBJ2-5|-|TRBV20-1
TGCAGTGCTCCTAGCGGGGGGGCGCGAGAGACCCAGTACTTC
CSAPSGGARETQYF
>14|-|TRBJ2-7|many|TRBV19
TGTGCCAGCAGCCCTCCAGGCCGTTCCTACGAGCAGTACTTC
CASSPPGRSYEQYF
>13|-|TRBJ1-2|-|TRBV20-1
TGCAGTGCTAGGTGGAGGAACGACTATGGCTACACCTTC
CSARWRNDYGYTF
>11|-|TRBJ2-1|many|TRBV2
TGTGCCAGCAGTCGATCTAATGAGCAGTTCTTC
CASSRSNEQFF
>14|-|TRBJ1-1|-|TRBV30
TGTGCCTGGTCGATACCCGGATGGAACACTGAAGCTTTCTTT
CAWSIPGWNTEAFF
>15|-|TRBJ2-6|few|TRBV6-1
TGTGCCAGCAGCCAGGGATTCTCTGGGGCCAACGTCCTGACTTTC
CASSQGFSGANVLTF